These 27 T cell receptor beta chains originate from one sample sequenced in a study of cytomegalovirus exposure and HLA in healthy donors. Vbeta (60) and Jbeta (13) primers were used in the PCR. Assay used: immunoSEQ multiplex PCR; TCRdb lists only in-frame clones, some missing. The sample has more than 95,000 clones; more than 70% are singletons. Material for sequencing was PBMCs. These receptor sequences come from a man aged 25-40 years in good health and CMV-seronegative.

The genes are TRBV5-8 and TRBJ2-5, with 7 bases lining up with TRBD2. V shed 4 bases, J shed 3 bases, and the junction held 3 bases outside the gene matches. The germline CDR1 and CDR2 sequences are SGHTS and YDEGEE. The CDR3 contains 13 residues. The CDR3 DNA sequence: TGTGCCAGCAGCAGGAGCGGGGAAGAGACCCAGTACTTC. Amino acids: CASSRSGEETQYF. Complete variable domain (other parts from reference TRBV5-8 and TRBJ2-5): EAGVTQSPTHLIKTRGQQATLRCSPISGHTSVYWYQQALGLGLQFLLWYDEGEERNRGNFPPRFSGRQFPNYSSELNVNALELEDSALYLCASSRSGEETQYFGPGTRLLVL.

V gene TRBV7-8 combines with J gene TRBJ2-7; TRBD2 matches 11 bases. The CDR3 runs 17 residues. Germline CDR1 reads SGHVS; CDR2 reads FQNEAQ. The trim removed 1 base at V and 4 bases at J, leaving 9 bases unmatched. The DNA for the CDR3 is TGTGCCAGCAGCTTAGGACTAGCGGGACCCCGTCTTTACGAGCAGTACTTC. Protein sequence: CASSLGLAGPRLYEQYF.

The chain couples TRBV6-1 to TRBJ2-1; 9 bases align to TRBD2. Germline CDR1 and CDR2: MNHNS and SASEGT. The trim removed 2 bases at V and 4 bases at J, leaving 3 bases unmatched. This CDR3 spans 15 amino acids. In DNA form, the CDR3 reads TGTGCCAGCAGTGAAAACCTAGCGGGGTACAATGAGCAGTTCTTC. Translation gives CASSENLAGYNEQFF.

The chain carries TRBV7-9 and TRBJ2-5; 7 positions agree with TRBD2. The CDR3 totals 12 residues. J was trimmed by 9 bases and V by 6 bases; bases with no gene match: 7. CDR1 and CDR2 from the germline V gene are SEHNR and FQNEAQ (reference sequence). The CDR3 DNA follows: TGTGCCAGCAGTGCCGCGGGGGAACCCCAGTACTTC. Residues: CASSAAGEPQYF. Full variable domain (outside the CDR3, taken from reference TRBV7-9 and TRBJ2-5): DTGVSQNPRHKITKRGQNVTFRCDPISEHNRLYWYRQTLGQGPEFLTYFQNEAQLEKSRLLSDRFSAERPKGSFSTLEIQRTEQGDSAMYLCASSAAGEPQYFGPGTRLLVL.

CDR3 DNA sequence: TGCGCCAGCGCCCCAGGGTCGGGGGCTAACTATGGCTACACCTTC. It yields the protein CASAPGSGANYGYTF. The rearrangement links TRBV4-1 to TRBJ1-2, with D possibly TRBD1 on 5 matching bases. The CDR3 consists of 15 residues. Germline CDR1 and CDR2: MGHRA and YSYEKL. Trimming removed 8 bases at V and 0 bases at J, with 16 bases between.

The genes are TRBV2 and TRBJ2-5, with 7 positions matching TRBD2. With V trimmed by 6 bases and J by 5 bases, 6 bases remained unmatched. Germline CDR1 is SNHLY and CDR2 is FYNNEI. This CDR3 has 13 residues. The CDR3 protein is CASSGTTVETQYF. The CDR3 DNA reads as TGTGCCAGCAGCGGGACTACAGTGGAGACCCAGTACTTC.

V and J are TRBV7-2 and TRBJ2-7, with D uncertain. The CDR3 totals 14 residues. Germline V gene sequence: CDR1 SGHTA, CDR2 FQGNSA. Trimming removed 1 base at V and 3 bases at J, with 10 bases between. The CDR3 loop reads CASSLGHRNYEQYF. The CDR3 DNA sequence: TGTGCCAGCAGCTTAGGGCACAGAAACTACGAGCAGTACTTC.

The V call is TRBV7-3, the J call TRBJ2-2; D remains unclear. Germline CDR1 reads SGHTA; CDR2 reads FQGTGA. The CDR3 is 15 residues long. With 3 bases removed from V and 3 bases from J, the gap between germline ends came to 11 bases. The CDR3: CASSLNQDYTGELFF. The CDR3 DNA reads as TGTGCCAGCAGCTTGAACCAGGATTACACCGGGGAGCTGTTTTTT.

The chain joins TRBV19 to TRBJ1-1; weak D call: TRBD1 (5 bases). Trimming cost V 6 bases and J 2 bases, with 7 bases left between them. From germline, CDR1 is LNHDA and CDR2 SQIVND (reference sequence). The CDR3 extends over 12 amino acids. CDR3 bases: TGTGCCAGTAGACGGACAAACACTGAAGCTTTCTTT. Translated: CASRRTNTEAFF. The variable domain in full, with the rest retrieved from reference TRBV19 and TRBJ1-1, is DGGITQSPKYLFRKEGQNVTLSCEQNLNHDAMYWYRQDPGQGLRLIYYSQIVNDFQKGDIAEGYSVSREKKESFPLTVTSAQKNPTAFYLCASRRTNTEAFFGQGTRLTVV.

This clone showed up just a few times. The chain uses TRBV6-6 and TRBJ1-4; D is undetermined. The V end was cut by 8 bases, the J end by 0 bases, with 10 bases between. Germline assignment: CDR1 MNHNY and CDR2 SVGAGI (reference sequence). The length of the CDR3 is 14 residues. The CDR3 loop is CASSVTATNEKLFF. In DNA form, the CDR3 reads TGTGCCAGCTCCGTAACAGCAACTAATGAAAAACTGTTTTTT.

The rearrangement joins TRBV5-6 to TRBJ2-2, with 8 bases that match TRBD1. Trimming removed 4 bases from V and 2 bases from J; junction bases left unmatched: 7. CDR1 is SGHDT and CDR2 is YYEEEE in the germline V gene. The CDR3 totals 16 residues. This chain's CDR3 is CASSTGQARNTGELFF. CDR3 in DNA: TGTGCCAGCAGCACGGGACAGGCAAGAAACACCGGGGAGCTGTTTTTT.

The chain links TRBV9 to TRBJ2-7; 7 bases align to TRBD2. The CDR3 runs 14 residues. Germline CDR1 SGDLS, CDR2 YYNGEE. Losses at the gene ends were 3 bases for V and 4 bases for J; bases not matched to a gene: 7. DNA for the CDR3: TGTGCCAGCAGCGGGGGGGGGACCCTATACGAGCAGTACTTC. Translated: CASSGGGTLYEQYF.

This rearrangement joins TRBV14 to TRBJ1-2; 9 bases are a match to TRBD1. After removal of 0 bases from V and 6 bases from J, the junction contained 5 bases not matched to a gene. Germline V gives CDR1 SGHDN, CDR2 FVKESK. The CDR3 is 15 amino acids. CDR3 sequence (DNA): TGTGCCAGCAGCCAAGAGAACAGGGGGCGAAATGGCTACACCTTC. Residues: CASSQENRGRNGYTF.

This clone was counted between two and nine times. The CDR3 sequence: CASSYQDGLGNTIYF. DNA of the CDR3: TGTGCCAGCAGTTACCAGGACGGACTTGGAAACACCATATATTTT. The J gene is TRBJ1-3, the V gene TRBV6-5, with unresolved D. Germline V CDR1 and CDR2: MNHEY, SVGAGI. The CDR3 is 15 residues long. V was pared by 2 bases and J by 3 bases, with 11 bases between.

Only a few counts were recorded for this clone. This sequence joins TRBV30 and TRBJ1-4, with D possibly matching TRBD1 (6 bases). V lost 2 bases and J 8 bases, leaving 15 bases between the germline ends. CDR3 length: 14 residues. Germline V CDR1 and CDR2: GTSNPN, SVGIG (reference sequence). The chain's CDR3 is CAWSSGQGNEKLFF. In DNA, the CDR3 is TGTGCCTGGAGTTCAGGCCAGGGGAACGAAAAACTGTTTTTT.

J is TRBJ2-5 and V is TRBV11-2, with TRBD2 matching over 8 bases. The CDR3 spans 15 residues. CDR1 and CDR2 from the germline V gene are SGHAT and FQNNGV. After removal of 7 bases from V and 5 bases from J, the junction contained 12 bases not matched to a gene. For the CDR3, the DNA is TGTGCCAGCATGACCTGGCGGGGGGTACAGGAGACCCAGTACTTC. It yields the protein CASMTWRGVQETQYF. Drawing the rest from reference TRBV11-2 and TRBJ2-5, the complete variable domain is EAGVAQSPRYKIIEKRQSVAFWCNPISGHATLYWYQQILGQGPKLLIQFQNNGVVDDSQLPKDRFSAERLKGVDSTLKIQPAKLEDSAVYLCASMTWRGVQETQYFGPGTRLLVL.

This clone was recorded a few times. The gene calls are TRBV6-5 and TRBJ1-3; no reliable D call. CDR3 length equals 14 residues. V lost 7 bases, J lost 4 bases, and 14 bases lay in between. CDR1 MNHEY and CDR2 SVGAGI come from the germline V gene. CDR3 nucleotides: TGTGCCAGCACGAGTCGGTACAGCGGAAACACCATATATTTT. It translates to CASTSRYSGNTIYF.

V and J are TRBV6-5 and TRBJ1-2; TRBD1 matches at 12 bases. CDR3 length: 14 residues. J was trimmed by 7 bases and V by 5 bases; bases with no gene match: 5. The germline V gene encodes CDR1 MNHEY and CDR2 SVGAGI. The DNA of the CDR3 is TGTGCCAGCAGTCCGGGACAGGGGGCGATTGGCTACACCTTC. Amino acid sequence: CASSPGQGAIGYTF.

The table lists this clone with a few counts. The chain joins TRBV4-3 to TRBJ2-2; D remains ambiguous. V was cut by 0 bases and J by 4 bases, with 6 bases left in between. This CDR3 has 14 residues. Germline V gene data show CDR1 as LGHNA and CDR2 as YSLEER. CDR3 sequence: CASSQDRSTGELFF. In DNA, the CDR3 is TGCGCCAGCAGCCAAGATCGGAGCACCGGGGAGCTGTTTTTT.

This clone was recorded a few times. The chain uses TRBV7-3 and TRBJ1-2, with TRBD1 matching 9 bases. There are 14 residues in the CDR3. Losses at the gene ends were 8 bases for V and 0 bases for J; bases not matched to a gene: 4. CDR1 SGHTA and CDR2 FQGTGA come from the germline V gene. CDR3 loop: CASRDRVANYGYTF. The CDR3 nucleotides are TGTGCCAGCCGGGACAGGGTGGCTAACTATGGCTACACCTTC.

V is TRBV5-1 and J is TRBJ1-2; TRBD1 agrees at 7 bases. Germline loops: CDR1 SGHRS, CDR2 YFSETQ. CDR3 size: 14 residues. V was pared by 0 bases and J by 7 bases, with 6 bases of the junction left unmatched. DNA for the CDR3: TGCGCCAGCAGCTTGGAACAGGGGAAGTCTGGCTACACCTTC. Protein sequence: CASSLEQGKSGYTF.

This chain links TRBV5-8 with TRBJ2-7; 9 bases line up with TRBD1. After removal of 6 bases from V and 5 bases from J, the junction contained 3 bases not matched to a gene. The CDR3 contains 12 residues. Germline assignment: CDR1 SGHTS and CDR2 YDEGEE. In DNA form, the CDR3 reads TGTGCCAGCACCTGGGACAGGGACGAGCAGTACTTC. Translating gives CASTWDRDEQYF.

The J gene is TRBJ1-4, the V gene TRBV5-1; TRBD1 matches at 7 bases. J gave up 4 bases and V 5 bases, and 5 bases lay outside the gene matches. This CDR3 contains 14 residues. Germline V gene sequence: CDR1 SGHRS, CDR2 YFSETQ. CDR3 sequence (DNA): TGCGCCAGCAGTCCGACAGGGATTAATGAAAAACTGTTTTTT. It encodes CASSPTGINEKLFF.

This clone was picked up a small number of times. The chain has TRBV6-1 and TRBJ1-1; TRBD1 might be the D (5 bases). The CDR3 spans 13 residues. Deletions cut 4 bases from V and 8 bases from J, with 14 bases between. Germline CDR1 is MNHNS and CDR2 is SASEGT. The CDR3 sequence is CASSASQGTEAFF. In DNA form, the CDR3 reads TGTGCCAGCAGTGCGTCCCAGGGTACAGAAGCTTTCTTT.

The table lists this clone with a few counts. The gene calls are TRBV11-2 and TRBJ2-5; TRBD2 aligns across 8 bases. With V trimmed by 6 bases and J by 2 bases, 8 bases remained unmatched. The CDR3 runs 15 residues. The germline V gene encodes CDR1 SGHAT and CDR2 FQNNGV. CDR3 sequence reads: CASRILAGVQETQYF. The DNA for the CDR3 is TGTGCCAGCAGAATCCTAGCGGGCGTACAAGAGACCCAGTACTTC.

The chain has TRBV6-5 and TRBJ1-2; possible D gene TRBD1, 5 bases. The CDR3 loop spans 13 amino acids. Germline assignment: CDR1 MNHEY and CDR2 SVGAGI. V lost 8 bases, J lost 11 bases, and 21 bases lay in between. CDR3 loop: CASRTEGLLGYTF. The CDR3 DNA sequence: TGTGCCAGCCGGACGGAGGGGTTGTTGGGATACACCTTC.

This clone was seen many times. The V gene is TRBV10-1, the J gene TRBJ1-1; 11 positions match TRBD1. The CDR3 sequence is 13 residues long. Germline V gene lookup returns CDR1 WNHNN and CDR2 SYGVQD (reference sequence). Losses at the gene ends were 7 bases for V and 5 bases for J; bases not matched to a gene: 3. CDR3 sequence reads: CASKWDRGTEAFF. The CDR3 DNA follows: TGCGCCAGCAAATGGGACAGGGGGACTGAAGCTTTCTTT.